This TCR beta chain was documented in a study of CD8+ T cells in alopecia areata (dated by TCRdb to between 2018 and 2020). About the study as a whole: The treated patients, all with moderate-to-severe alopecia areata, were enrolled in an open-label pilot trial of oral tofacitinib given at 5 to 10 mg twice daily. In both human patients and the C3H/HeJ mouse model, the study applied high-throughput TCRbeta sequencing to look at T cell clonal expansion in alopecia areata. Tofacitinib-treated patients had biopsies at baseline and at 4 and 24 weeks of treatment, with a later scalp biopsy in several patients. In humans, TCRbeta sequencing was performed on scalp tissue and on sorted CD4+ and CD8+ peripheral blood T cells from healthy controls and from patients with patchy or totalis/universalis alopecia areata. Amplification of TCRbeta CDR3 regions was done by immunoSEQ multiplex PCR using 35 Vbeta forward primers and 13 Jbeta reverse primers. Clonality in the scalp was compared among normal scalp (n=4), patchy alopecia areata scalp (n=8), and alopecia totalis/universalis scalp (n=8). Tofacitinib was administered for 6 to 18 months, and 6 months of follow-up off drug were then conducted to assess delayed response and recurrence. The RNA source kit depended on sample type: the PAXgene miRNA kit for fixed scalp, the miRNeasy kit for PBMCs, and the RNeasy kit for mouse skin. Overall study outcomes, separate from this receptor: Unlike mouse skin, where gammadelta T cells dominate, normal human skin contains resident alphabeta T cells that get sequenced too, which complicates analysis of the scalp TCR repertoire. TCR sequences shared between patients were less clear than in mice, possibly partly because of HLA diversity in the patient population. Compared with normal scalp, lesional scalp had higher clonality and more expanded CD8+ clones, particularly in alopecia totalis/universalis, a pattern that suggests antigenic drive.

Lesional scalp punch biopsies and peripheral blood were obtained from alopecia areata patients. PBMCs were isolated by density centrifugation and stained for CD3, CD4 and CD8, and CD4+ and CD8+ T cells were sorted on a FACSAria. V drops 6 bases and J drops 0 bases, leaving 15 bases in between. The CDR3 starts with the cysteine, ends with the phenylalanine, and has 16 residues. CDR3 DNA only is kept here, 48 bases in frame from base 1. As encoded in the germline V gene, CDR1 is SGHRS while CDR2 is YFSETQ. The library was built by means of the immunoSEQ multiplex PCR assay. For TCR sequencing, RNA was extracted from every sample and reverse transcribed into cDNA to serve as template. SuperScript III was used to make first-strand cDNA, primed with a 2:1 mix of oligo-dT and random hexamers. A synthetic immune receptor repertoire was used to measure amplification bias, and any remaining bias was corrected computationally. The authors' analysis ran thus. Raw reads were preprocessed for error removal, and CDR3 was defined according to IMGT conventions as running from the conserved cysteine to phenylalanine. To get clonality, Shannon entropy was normalized by log2 of the number of productive unique TCRs and the result was subtracted from 1. Scalp TCRbeta sequences were cross-referenced with sorted blood CD4 and CD8 repertoires so that the CD4 or CD8 identity of scalp clones could be inferred. TCRdb holds this immuneACCESS table with in-frame rearrangements only. Some clones are missing; in checked studies, unresolved V genes explain under half, and the rest has no known cause. V, J and clone size are those of that table, while D and trimming were read from the DNA. This sample has 150,000 or so clones in its table, and roughly 50% of those were observed once. Roughly 6.8% of the sample comes from the top ten.

This clone was recorded once. Its target antigen remains unknown. No per-base quality is available; no much larger clone lies one base away. Rearrangement joined TRBV5-1 to TRBJ2-2; the D region possibly corresponds to TRBD2 (5 bases align). The sequence derives from a human donor with alopecia areata. Sequenced sample: CD4+ T cells sorted from blood. The CDR3 has the sequence CASMINGLPNTGELFF. The sequenced DNA is TGCGCCAGCATGATAAACGGACTCCCGAACACCGGGGAGCTGTTTTTT.